Each of the 4 T cell receptor beta chains below was sequenced from the same sample in a study of metastatic and nonmetastatic thyroid tumors. All patients reached thyroid surgery having received no treatment beforehand. MiXCR re-clonotyped the PCR reads for TCRdb. The data hold fewer than 40,000 clones, with about 18% observed a single time. Sequenced material: blood. These receptors all come from a male donor with papillary thyroid cancer or a benign thyroid nodule (not recorded which). Some clones in this sample may be carry-over from other donors' samples.

By share, this clone counts as medium-sized (0.01 to 0.1%). The chain employs TRBV6-2 or TRBV6-3 and TRBJ1-6, with TRBD1 matching 8 bases. CDR3 length: 14 residues. Trimming removed 6 bases from V and 7 bases from J; junction bases left unmatched: 5. Germline-derived CDR1 and CDR2 are MNHEY and SVGEGT. The CDR3 DNA sequence: TGTGCCAGCAGCCTGACAGGGGAAAATTCACCCCTCCACTTT. Amino acid sequence: CASSLTGENSPLHF.

The sample holds a few counts of this clone. The chain carries TRBV5-1 and TRBJ2-7; possibly TRBD2 for D (6 bases). The germline V gene encodes CDR1 SGHRS and CDR2 YFSETQ. CDR3 length: 14 residues. Trimming removed 6 bases from V and 4 bases from J, with 17 bases in between. CDR3 amino acids: CASIGEGRSYEQYF. Here the CDR3 DNA reads TGCGCCAGCATTGGAGAGGGGAGGTCGTACGAGCAGTACTTC.

The sample holds a few counts of this clone. This chain connects TRBV6-1 to TRBJ2-7; D remains unclear. CDR1 MNHNS and CDR2 SASEGT come from the germline V gene. The CDR3 runs to 12 residues. With 8 bases removed from V and 3 bases from J, the gap between germline ends came to 11 bases. The CDR3 DNA sequence: TGTGCCAGCCGGTGGTTCTACTACGAGCAGTACTTC. Its protein product is CASRWFYYEQYF.

In its sample, this clone was seen many times. The chain carries TRBV14 and TRBJ2-7, with D perhaps TRBD2 (6 bases). Germline loops: CDR1 SGHDN, CDR2 FVKESK. CDR3 length: 12 residues. V was pared by 1 base and J by 7 bases, with 8 bases between. The CDR3 protein is CASSQGREEQYF. The CDR3 DNA sequence: TGTGCCAGCAGCCAAGGGAGGGAAGAGCAGTACTTC.